These 22 T cell receptor beta chains originate from one sample sequenced in a study of cytomegalovirus exposure and HLA in healthy donors. PCR was performed using 60 Vbeta and 13 Jbeta primers. This table comes from immunoSEQ multiplex PCR, and its TCRdb copy is limited to in-frame clones, with some not included. The profile shows about 200,000 clones, around 73% of them singletons. Sequencing used PBMCs. All receptors come from a male donor in good health and CMV-seronegative.

This clone was detected only a few times. This chain uses TRBV19 with TRBJ2-7; 11 nucleotides line up with TRBD2. The CDR3 is 14 residues long. The germline gives CDR1 LNHDA, CDR2 SQIVND (reference sequence). V lost 7 bases, J lost 9 bases, and 11 bases stayed unmatched. As DNA, the CDR3 is TGTGCCAGTAAACCAACTAGCGGGAGTAATGGGCAGTACTTC. Protein: CASKPTSGSNGQYF.

This rearrangement joins TRBV9 to TRBJ2-3; D perhaps matches TRBD2 (8 bases). Germline CDR1 is SGDLS and CDR2 is YYNGEE. This CDR3 is built from 17 residues. V shed 4 bases and J shed 3 bases, with 21 bases lying between them. The CDR3 protein is CASSSREGGGRTDTQYF. DNA for the CDR3: TGTGCCAGCAGCTCCCGTGAAGGGGGCGGGAGGACAGATACGCAGTATTTT.

This chain uses TRBV7-6 with TRBJ2-1; 9 bases agree with TRBD2. The ends lost 2 bases at V and 1 base at J; junction bases unmatched: 9. CDR1 SGHVS and CDR2 FNYEAQ come from the germline V gene. This CDR3 has 18 residues. Written as DNA, the CDR3 is TGTGCCAGCAGCTTATCGATTGGCGGGAGGGTGTCCTACAATGAGCAGTTCTTC. Protein sequence: CASSLSIGGRVSYNEQFF. The full variable domain, its missing parts supplied by reference TRBV7-6 and TRBJ2-1, is GAGVSQSPRYKVTKRGQDVALRCDPISGHVSLYWYRQALGQGPEFLTYFNYEAQQDKSGLPNDRFSAERPEGSISTLTIQRTEQRDSAMYRCASSLSIGGRVSYNEQFFGPGTRLTVL.

The table lists this clone with a few counts. The chain couples TRBV19 to TRBJ1-1; 7 nucleotides align to TRBD1. The trim removed 6 bases at V and 1 base at J, leaving 5 bases unmatched. CDR3 length: 14 residues. Germline V gene lookup returns CDR1 LNHDA and CDR2 SQIVND (reference sequence). The DNA for the CDR3 is TGTGCCAGTAGAAGGACAGGATCGAACACTGAAGCTTTCTTT. It is translated as CASRRTGSNTEAFF.

The chain has TRBV29-1 and TRBJ2-3; 13 positions match TRBD2. The CDR3 consists of 15 residues. After removal of 4 bases from V and 4 bases from J, the junction contained 5 bases not matched to a gene. Germline assignment: CDR1 SQVTM and CDR2 ANQGSEA. CDR3 sequence: CSVGDGLAGADTQYF. The CDR3 region has the DNA TGCAGCGTTGGGGACGGACTAGCGGGAGCAGATACGCAGTATTTT.

The genes are TRBV7-9 and TRBJ2-5; TRBD2 matches at 11 bases. V lost 1 base, J lost 3 bases, and 7 bases stayed unmatched. The CDR3 contains 17 residues. CDR1 SEHNR and CDR2 FQNEAQ come from the germline V gene (reference sequence). In DNA form, the CDR3 reads TGTGCCAGCAGCTTAGGAGGGTTAGCGGGAGGGAAAGAGACCCAGTACTTC. Translating it yields CASSLGGLAGGKETQYF.

V is TRBV9 and J is TRBJ2-1, with D hard to call. The CDR3 totals 12 residues. From germline, CDR1 is SGDLS and CDR2 YYNGEE. Trimming removed 0 bases from V and 6 bases from J, with 4 bases in between. CDR3 coding DNA: TGTGCCAGCAGCGTAGCTCTCAATGAGCAGTTCTTC. Translation gives CASSVALNEQFF. The whole variable domain, filled in from reference TRBV9 and TRBJ2-1, reads DSGVTQTPKHLITATGQRVTLRCSPRSGDLSVYWYQQSLDQGLQFLIQYYNGEERAKGNILERFSAQQFPDLHSELNLSSLELGDSALYFCASSVALNEQFFGPGTRLTVL.

The chain recombines TRBV19 with TRBJ1-2, with 7 bases aligning to TRBD1. The CDR3 has 12 residues. Germline V gene data show CDR1 as LNHDA and CDR2 as SQIVND (reference sequence). Germline trimming cut 10 bases from V and 5 bases from J; bases unmatched to any gene: 7. CDR3 sequence: CATRQGLYGYTF. DNA of the CDR3: TGTGCCACTCGACAGGGCCTGTATGGCTACACCTTC.

The chain has TRBV6-1 and TRBJ2-3, with a possible D match to TRBD2 (6 bases). Trimming pared 8 bases from V and 0 bases from J, leaving 15 bases between. CDR1 and CDR2 from the germline V gene are MNHNS and SASEGT. The CDR3 runs to 15 residues. The CDR3 DNA reads as TGTGCCAGCCTCGAATGGGGGGATAGCACAGATACGCAGTATTTT. Its translation is CASLEWGDSTDTQYF.

The chain's CDR3 is CASSVAGEVYNEQFF. The CDR3, as DNA: TGTGCCAGCAGCGTAGCGGGAGAGGTCTACAATGAGCAGTTCTTC. V and J are TRBV9 and TRBJ2-1; possibly TRBD2 for D (6 bases). Germline lookup yields CDR1 SGDLS and CDR2 YYNGEE. There are 15 residues in the CDR3. Trimming removed 0 bases at V and 3 bases at J, with 10 bases between.

This clone was detected only a few times. The rearrangement uses TRBV28 and TRBJ1-2, with a tentative D call TRBD1 (5 bases). The CDR3 totals 13 residues. Trimming removed 5 bases at V and 4 bases at J, with 11 bases between. The germline V gene has CDR1 MDHEN and CDR2 SYDVKM. As DNA, the CDR3 is TGTGCCAGCAGTACGGGGGGGGGCTATGGCTACACCTTC. Translated, it gives CASSTGGGYGYTF.

The gene calls are TRBV30 and TRBJ1-2, with 7 bases aligning to TRBD1. The CDR3 spans 13 residues. From germline, CDR1 is GTSNPN and CDR2 SVGIG (reference sequence). Trimming at V came to 4 bases and at J to 3 bases, leaving 5 bases not matched to a gene. CDR3 nucleotide sequence: TGTGCCTGGACAGGGGGTCGACACTATGGCTACACCTTC. Protein product: CAWTGGRHYGYTF.

The J gene is TRBJ2-3, the V gene TRBV4-1; 9 bases fit TRBD2. This CDR3 spans 17 amino acids. Germline V lookup: CDR1 MGHRA, CDR2 YSYEKL. The junction had 7 bases not matched to a gene; V was cut back by 0 bases and J by 3 bases. CDR3 DNA sequence: TGCGCCAGCAGCCAAGATAAAGGAGCGGGAGGAACAGATACGCAGTATTTT. Protein sequence: CASSQDKGAGGTDTQYF.

This clone turned up a few times. The CDR3, as DNA: TGCACCACCGGTAGCGGGAGGGGAACCGGGGAGCTGTTTTTT. Translation: CTTGSGRGTGELFF. The chain is built from TRBV1 and TRBJ2-2; no check of the table's D call, TRBD2, against the DNA was made. TRBV1 is a pseudogene segment. This CDR3 is 14 amino acids long.

The chain recombines TRBV11-2 with TRBJ2-7; 9 bases agree with TRBD1. Germline V gives CDR1 SGHAT, CDR2 FQNNGV. V was clipped by 5 bases and J by 2 bases; unmatched bases: 4. The CDR3 sequence is 14 residues long. CDR3 bases: TGTGCCAGCAGCCCCGGGACAGGGCCCTACGAGCAGTACTTC. It yields the protein CASSPGTGPYEQYF.

V and J are TRBV28 and TRBJ1-6, with D possibly TRBD1 on 5 matching bases. Per the germline V gene, CDR1 is MDHEN and CDR2 is SYDVKM. The CDR3 consists of 13 residues. Deletions cut 7 bases from V and 7 bases from J, with 11 bases between. CDR3 bases: TGTGCCAGCACCCGTGGGGGGAATTCACCCCTCCACTTT. It is translated as CASTRGGNSPLHF.

The count of this clone is one. The chain joins TRBV7-2 to TRBJ2-7, with a possible D match to TRBD1 (5 bases). Germline V gene data show CDR1 as SGHTA and CDR2 as FQGNSA. V was pared by 5 bases and J by 2 bases, with 13 bases between. The CDR3 is made up of 14 amino acids. The CDR3 bases are TGTGCCAGCAGCAGATCAGGGTTTACCTACGAGCAGTACTTC. This codes for CASSRSGFTYEQYF.

The chain couples TRBV20-1 to TRBJ1-2; no reliable D call. CDR3 length: 10 amino acids. Looked up from germline, CDR1 is DFQATT and CDR2 is SNEGSKA (reference sequence). DNA of the CDR3: TGCAGCTCTGTACTCTATGGCTACACCTTC. This codes for CSSVLYGYTF.

This clone was counted a few times. V and J are TRBV19 and TRBJ2-3; D unclear. Looked up from germline, CDR1 is LNHDA and CDR2 is SQIVND (reference sequence). The CDR3 spans 14 residues. Trimming took off 5 bases at V and 0 bases at J, with 9 bases between the two ends. In DNA, the CDR3 is TGTGCCAGTAGTGCAACAGCTAGCACAGATACGCAGTATTTT. It translates to CASSATASTDTQYF. Based on the CDR3 plus reference TRBV19 and TRBJ2-3, the full variable domain is DGGITQSPKYLFRKEGQNVTLSCEQNLNHDAMYWYRQDPGQGLRLIYYSQIVNDFQKGDIAEGYSVSREKKESFPLTVTSAQKNPTAFYLCASSATASTDTQYFGPGTRLTVL.

CDR3 loop: CASSSRDRSDEQYF. The CDR3 DNA sequence: TGTGCCAGCAGTTCCCGGGACAGGAGCGACGAGCAGTACTTC. The chain recombines TRBV27 with TRBJ2-5, with TRBD1 identical over 8 bases. The better agreement between TRBJ2-7 and the DNA end casts doubt on the J call. The CDR3 is 14 amino acids. Looked up from germline, CDR1 is MNHEY and CDR2 is SMNVEV (reference sequence).

The chain recombines TRBV6-6 with TRBJ2-5; 9 bases match TRBD2. The end of the DNA is better explained by TRBJ2-7, so the J call may be wrong. From germline, CDR1 is MNHNY and CDR2 SVGAGI (reference sequence). CDR3 length: 15 residues. The CDR3 nucleotides are TGTGCCAGCAGTTCTAAGCGGGAGGACTCCTACGAGCAGTACTTC. This translates into CASSSKREDSYEQYF.

The V gene is TRBV28, the J gene TRBJ2-7; TRBD1 might be the D (6 bases). From germline, CDR1 is MDHEN and CDR2 SYDVKM. This CDR3 spans 14 amino acids. V lost 5 bases to trimming and J lost 3 bases, with 14 bases between them. The CDR3 nucleotides read TGTGCCAGCAGTCCCCAGGGGCCGCACTACGAGCAGTACTTC. Protein product: CASSPQGPHYEQYF.